A selection of T cell receptor beta chains follows, all from one sample in a study of CD8 T cells in ankylosing spondylitis. In TCRdb, the 5' RACE reads were re-called with MiXCR into one record per CDR3 protein. This sample has over 450,000 distinct CDR3 sequences; roughly an eighth occur once, and the top ten carry about 6.8%. The sequenced material came from blood, either unsorted or a sorted T cell fraction (not recorded which). Receptors were obtained from a male donor with ankylosing spondylitis. CDR3s include the opening cysteine and the closing phenylalanine or tryptophan. The D gene is left open where the match is weak. The size entry is marked missing in some rows and otherwise reads once, few, many or a size class.

V: TRBV3-1; size: many; J: TRBJ2-1; length: 18; D: TRBD1; CDR3: CASSQDPLGQTIKNEQFF; DNA: TGTGCCAGCAGCCAAGATCCCCTGGGACAGACGATTAAAAATGAGCAGTTCTTC
V: TRBV20-1; size: .; J: TRBJ1-1; length: 11; D: .; CDR3: CSASEGVTAFF; DNA: TGCAGTGCTAGTGAAGGTGTGACGGCTTTCTTT
V: TRBV15; size: few; J: TRBJ2-3; length: 14; D: .; CDR3: CATSSLVSTDTQYF; DNA: TGTGCCACCAGCTCCCTGGTGAGCACAGATACGCAGTATTTT
V: TRBV20-1; size: few; J: TRBJ2-1; length: 18; D: TRBD2; CDR3: CSATSVAGGPLSYNEQFF; DNA: TGCAGTGCTACCAGCGTAGCGGGAGGGCCCCTCTCCTACAATGAGCAGTTCTTC
V: TRBV3-1; size: .; J: TRBJ2-7; length: 15; D: TRBD1; CDR3: CASSRGQGGSYEQYF; DNA: TGTGCCAGCAGCAGAGGACAGGGAGGATCCTACGAGCAGTACTTC
V: TRBV11-2; size: few; J: TRBJ2-5; length: 15; D: TRBD2; CDR3: CASSFGAGGVETQYF; DNA: TGTGCCAGCAGCTTCGGGGCGGGAGGGGTAGAGACCCAGTACTTC
V: TRBV25-1; size: few; J: TRBJ1-3; length: 13; D: .; CDR3: CASTVGARNTIYF; DNA: TGTGCCAGCACGGTGGGGGCGAGAAACACCATATATTTT
V: TRBV24-1; size: .; J: TRBJ1-5; length: 15; D: .; CDR3: CATSDSDSSNQPQHF; DNA: TGTGCCACCAGTGACTCCGACAGTAGCAATCAGCCCCAGCATTTT
V: TRBV5-1; size: few; J: TRBJ1-6; length: 19; D: TRBD1; CDR3: CASSLEGTGGHSYNSPLHF; DNA: TGCGCCAGCAGCTTGGAAGGGACAGGGGGCCACTCCTATAATTCACCCCTCCACTTT
V: TRBV19; size: .; J: TRBJ1-5; length: 14; D: .; CDR3: CASNVGRRDQPQHF; DNA: TGTGCCAGTAACGTGGGCCGGCGAGATCAGCCCCAGCATTTT
V: TRBV11-2; size: .; J: TRBJ2-1; length: 14; D: .; CDR3: CASSSYQGGGEQFF; DNA: TGTGCCAGCAGCTCATACCAAGGGGGAGGTGAGCAGTTCTTC
V: TRBV12-3/TRBV12-4; size: .; J: TRBJ1-1; length: 13; D: .; CDR3: CASRGASNTEAFF; DNA: TGTGCCAGCAGGGGGGCCTCGAACACTGAAGCTTTCTTT
V: TRBV5-1; size: .; J: TRBJ2-3; length: 15; D: .; CDR3: CASRSAPGATDTQYF; DNA: TGCGCCAGCAGAAGTGCTCCGGGGGCCACAGATACGCAGTATTTT
V: TRBV29-1; size: many; J: TRBJ2-1; length: 16; D: .; CDR3: CSGLPEFRWGSNEQFF; DNA: TGCAGCGGCCTCCCTGAATTCAGGTGGGGATCCAATGAGCAGTTCTTC
V: TRBV12-3/TRBV12-4; size: many; J: TRBJ2-1; length: 15; D: .; CDR3: CASSLRLAGHNEQFF; DNA: TGTGCCAGCAGTTTGAGGCTAGCAGGGCACAATGAGCAGTTCTTC
V: TRBV4-2; size: few; J: TRBJ2-3; length: 16; D: .; CDR3: CASSQDSSASTDTQYF; DNA: TGTGCCAGCAGCCAAGATAGCAGCGCTAGCACAGATACGCAGTATTTT
V: TRBV27; size: .; J: TRBJ2-2; length: 12; D: .; CDR3: CASNSDTGELFF; DNA: TGTGCCAGCAATTCCGACACCGGGGAGCTGTTTTTT
V: TRBV29-1; size: .; J: TRBJ2-7; length: 15; D: .; CDR3: CSVEMQGKVSYEQYF; DNA: TGCAGCGTGGAGATGCAGGGTAAGGTCTCCTACGAGCAGTACTTC
V: TRBV3-1; size: .; J: TRBJ1-4; length: 16; D: .; CDR3: CASSRERLGLNEKLFF; DNA: TGTGCCAGCAGCCGAGAGAGATTGGGACTCAATGAAAAACTGTTTTTT
V: TRBV9; size: .; J: TRBJ1-2; length: 13; D: .; CDR3: CASSVRGSYGYTF; DNA: TGTGCCAGCAGCGTCCGGGGTTCCTATGGCTACACCTTC
V: TRBV12-3/TRBV12-4; size: few; J: TRBJ1-3; length: 11; D: .; CDR3: CASSLQDTIYF; DNA: TGTGCCAGCAGTTTACAAGACACCATATATTTT
V: TRBV7-2; size: .; J: TRBJ2-3; length: 14; D: TRBD2; CDR3: CASSRPREGDTQYF; DNA: TGTGCCAGCAGCCGTCCCCGGGAGGGGGATACGCAGTATTTT
V: TRBV3-1; size: few; J: TRBJ1-5; length: 13; D: .; CDR3: CASSQSVEQPQHF; DNA: TGTGCCAGCAGCCAATCAGTGGAACAGCCCCAGCATTTT
V: TRBV5-1; size: .; J: TRBJ2-1; length: 16; D: .; CDR3: CASSLALRVGYNEQFF; DNA: TGCGCCAGCAGCTTGGCTTTGAGGGTTGGCTACAATGAGCAGTTCTTC
V: TRBV10-3; size: .; J: TRBJ2-2; length: 13; D: TRBD1; CDR3: CAIGTGNTGELFF; DNA: TGTGCCATCGGGACAGGGAACACCGGGGAGCTGTTTTTT
V: TRBV20-1; size: .; J: TRBJ2-7; length: 16; D: TRBD2; CDR3: CSAILAGGPHAYEQYF; DNA: TGCAGTGCTATACTAGCGGGAGGGCCGCATGCCTACGAGCAGTACTTC
V: TRBV27; size: few; J: TRBJ2-1; length: 9; D: .; CDR3: CASSLIRFF; DNA: TGTGCCAGCAGTCTCATCAGGTTCTTC
V: TRBV7-2; size: .; J: TRBJ2-3; length: 13; D: TRBD2; CDR3: CASGRASTDTQYF; DNA: TGTGCCAGCGGGAGGGCTAGCACAGATACGCAGTATTTT
V: TRBV12-3/TRBV12-4; size: many; J: TRBJ2-5; length: 13; D: .; CDR3: CASSFGLQETQYF; DNA: TGTGCCAGCAGTTTTGGCCTACAAGAGACCCAGTACTTC
V: TRBV20-1; size: few; J: TRBJ1-1; length: 12; D: .; CDR3: CSARDFGQEAFF; DNA: TGCAGTGCTAGAGATTTCGGACAGGAAGCTTTCTTT
V: TRBV6-1; size: few; J: TRBJ1-1; length: 14; D: .; CDR3: CASSPSRRDGEAFF; DNA: TGTGCCAGCAGTCCCTCCCGGAGGGACGGTGAAGCTTTCTTT
V: TRBV12-3/TRBV12-4; size: few; J: TRBJ1-2; length: 14; D: TRBD1; CDR3: CASSPGQVVRGYTF; DNA: TGTGCCAGCAGCCCAGGACAGGTAGTACGAGGCTACACCTTC
V: TRBV7-8; size: few; J: TRBJ1-2; length: 15; D: .; CDR3: CASSLGAASNYGYTF; DNA: TGTGCCAGCAGCTTAGGGGCGGCCTCCAACTATGGCTACACCTTC
V: TRBV4-2; size: .; J: TRBJ2-5; length: 15; D: TRBD2; CDR3: CASSQGAGASETQYF; DNA: TGTGCCAGCAGCCAAGGGGCGGGAGCGTCGGAGACCCAGTACTTC
V: TRBV6-1; size: few; J: TRBJ2-1; length: 15; D: .; CDR3: CASRKLAPAGGEQFF; DNA: TGTGCCAGCAGAAAGCTTGCACCCGCCGGGGGTGAGCAGTTCTTC
V: TRBV29-1; size: many; J: TRBJ2-3; length: 14; D: TRBD2; CDR3: CSVDVLADTDTQYF; DNA: TGCAGCGTTGATGTACTAGCGGATACAGATACGCAGTATTTT
V: TRBV11-1; size: .; J: TRBJ1-4; length: 15; D: .; CDR3: CASSLEGALNEKLFF; DNA: TGTGCCAGCAGCTTGGAGGGAGCCCTCAATGAAAAACTGTTTTTT
V: TRBV6-9; size: few; J: TRBJ2-1; length: 12; D: .; CDR3: CASSYKLSEQFF; DNA: TGTGCCAGCAGTTATAAGCTCAGTGAGCAGTTCTTC
V: TRBV10-3; size: .; J: TRBJ2-5; length: 16; D: .; CDR3: CAISESGFAPRETQYF; DNA: TGTGCCATCAGTGAGTCCGGGTTTGCACCGAGAGAGACCCAGTACTTC
V: TRBV29-1; size: .; J: TRBJ2-1; length: 11; D: .; CDR3: CSVGLGGEQFF; DNA: TGCAGCGTTGGTTTAGGGGGTGAGCAGTTCTTC
V: TRBV10-3; size: many; J: TRBJ2-3; length: 11; D: .; CDR3: CAIRGPGRQYF; DNA: TGTGCCATCAGGGGGCCGGGAAGGCAGTATTTT
V: TRBV10-2; size: many; J: TRBJ1-6; length: 14; D: .; CDR3: CASSERGTDPPLHF; DNA: TGCGCCAGCAGTGAAAGGGGAACCGACCCACCCCTCCACTTT
V: TRBV27; size: .; J: TRBJ1-5; length: 16; D: TRBD1; CDR3: CASSSGQGTLNQPQHF; DNA: TGTGCCAGCAGTTCGGGACAGGGAACCCTTAATCAGCCCCAGCATTTT
V: TRBV11-2; size: few; J: TRBJ2-1; length: 12; D: .; CDR3: CASSLEGGGQFF; DNA: TGTGCCAGCAGCTTAGAGGGGGGCGGGCAGTTCTTC
V: TRBV20-1; size: .; J: TRBJ2-7; length: 16; D: TRBD2; CDR3: CSASLTLGGRPYEQYF; DNA: TGCAGTGCTAGTCTGACCTTGGGCGGGAGACCCTACGAGCAGTACTTC
V: TRBV20-1; size: .; J: TRBJ2-5; length: 14; D: TRBD2; CDR3: CSAREGLAVETQYF; DNA: TGCAGTGCTAGAGAGGGACTAGCGGTAGAGACCCAGTACTTC
V: TRBV5-1; size: .; J: TRBJ2-5; length: 16; D: .; CDR3: CASSLVLASLRETQYF; DNA: TGCGCCAGCAGCTTGGTACTAGCTTCCCTGCGGGAGACCCAGTACTTC
V: TRBV24-1; size: .; J: TRBJ2-1; length: 13; D: .; CDR3: CATSGQIYNEQFF; DNA: TGTGCCACCAGTGGACAGATCTACAATGAGCAGTTCTTC
V: TRBV14; size: few; J: TRBJ2-1; length: 16; D: .; CDR3: CASRQGGSSSYNEQFF; DNA: TGTGCCAGCAGGCAAGGGGGGTCCAGCTCCTACAATGAGCAGTTCTTC
V: TRBV6-1; size: few; J: TRBJ2-2; length: 15; D: TRBD2; CDR3: CASRETSGRAGELFF; DNA: TGTGCCAGCAGGGAGACTAGCGGGAGGGCCGGGGAGCTGTTTTTT
V: TRBV5-1; size: few; J: TRBJ2-3; length: 15; D: .; CDR3: CASSPLGASTDTQYF; DNA: TGCGCCAGCAGCCCTCTCGGGGCTTCCACAGATACGCAGTATTTT
V: TRBV11-1; size: few; J: TRBJ2-2; length: 14; D: .; CDR3: CATGQLPNTGELFF; DNA: TGTGCCACCGGACAGCTACCGAACACCGGGGAGCTGTTTTTT
V: TRBV15; size: .; J: TRBJ1-5; length: 13; D: .; CDR3: CATSRDLRQPQHF; DNA: TGTGCCACCAGCAGAGATTTGCGTCAGCCCCAGCATTTT